These T cell receptor beta chains were read from a single sample in a study of T cell responses to AZD1222 COVID-19 vaccine. Libraries were prepared by immunoSEQ multiplex PCR; TCRdb keeps only in-frame clonotypes and omits some of them. The table has 95,000 or so clones, 85% to 90% seen once; the top ten hold around 2.8%. The sample in question was peripheral blood, obtained on day 0 of MenACWY control vaccination. The receptors were sampled from an adult in good health. Both conserved end residues are part of each CDR3. Each record gives: CDR3 protein, CDR3 DNA, V gene, D gene, J gene, clone size. The D gene is left open where the match is weak. Not every row has a clone size; where given, it reads once, few, many or a size class.

cdr3_aa: CASSYSGLAGGYEQYF
cdr3_nt: TGTGCCAGCAGTTACTCCGGACTAGCGGGGGGCTACGAGCAGTACTTC
v_call: TRBV6-5
d_call: TRBD2
j_call: TRBJ2-7
clone_size: -

cdr3_aa: CASSLLGGTGNTIYF
cdr3_nt: TGTGCCAGCAGCTTACTAGGAGGGACCGGAAACACCATATATTTT
v_call: TRBV7-3
d_call: -
j_call: TRBJ1-3
clone_size: -

cdr3_aa: CASRLTSGYQETQYF
cdr3_nt: TGTGCCAGCAGGTTAACTAGCGGATATCAAGAGACCCAGTACTTC
v_call: TRBV6-5
d_call: TRBD2
j_call: TRBJ2-5
clone_size: -

cdr3_aa: CASSPTDQPQHF
cdr3_nt: TGTGCCAGCAGTCCGACCGATCAGCCCCAGCATTTT
v_call: TRBV28
d_call: -
j_call: TRBJ1-5
clone_size: -

cdr3_aa: CASSLGGWDTIYF
cdr3_nt: TGTGCCAGCAGTTTAGGGGGGTGGGACACCATATATTTT
v_call: TRBV12-3/TRBV12-4
d_call: -
j_call: TRBJ1-3
clone_size: -

cdr3_aa: CASSPQGQSTDTQYF
cdr3_nt: TGTGCCAGCAGCCCCCAGGGGCAAAGCACAGATACGCAGTATTTT
v_call: TRBV9
d_call: -
j_call: TRBJ2-3
clone_size: -

cdr3_aa: CASSLAIGPQANEQFF
cdr3_nt: TGTGCCAGCAGCTTAGCGATTGGACCCCAGGCGAATGAGCAGTTCTTC
v_call: TRBV7-9
d_call: -
j_call: TRBJ2-1
clone_size: -

cdr3_aa: CASGRVNTEAFF
cdr3_nt: TGTGCCAGCGGGAGGGTGAACACTGAAGCTTTCTTT
v_call: TRBV27
d_call: -
j_call: TRBJ1-1
clone_size: -

cdr3_aa: CASSGGMNTGELFF
cdr3_nt: TGCGCCAGCAGTGGTGGGATGAACACCGGGGAGCTGTTTTTT
v_call: TRBV10-2
d_call: -
j_call: TRBJ2-2
clone_size: -

cdr3_aa: CASSQGLDRRTYEQYF
cdr3_nt: TGCGCCAGCAGCCAAGGGCTAGACAGGCGAACCTACGAGCAGTACTTC
v_call: TRBV4-1
d_call: -
j_call: TRBJ2-7
clone_size: few

cdr3_aa: CASSQQGAVPEAFF
cdr3_nt: TGTGCCAGCTCGCAACAGGGGGCCGTGCCTGAAGCTTTCTTT
v_call: TRBV18
d_call: TRBD1
j_call: TRBJ1-1
clone_size: few

cdr3_aa: CAWSEGYEQYF
cdr3_nt: TGTGCCTGGAGCGAGGGTTACGAGCAGTACTTC
v_call: TRBV30
d_call: -
j_call: TRBJ2-7
clone_size: -

cdr3_aa: CASASGQGPDTQYF
cdr3_nt: TGTGCTAGTGCCTCCGGACAGGGCCCAGATACGCAGTATTTT
v_call: TRBV12-5
d_call: TRBD1
j_call: TRBJ2-3
clone_size: -

cdr3_aa: CASSDVARETQYF
cdr3_nt: TGCGCCAGCAGTGACGTTGCCCGGGAGACCCAGTACTTC
v_call: TRBV10-2
d_call: -
j_call: TRBJ2-5
clone_size: -

cdr3_aa: CAFLAGHSYNEQFF
cdr3_nt: TGTGCCTTCCTTGCAGGGCACTCCTACAATGAGCAGTTCTTC
v_call: TRBV5-4
d_call: -
j_call: TRBJ2-1
clone_size: -

cdr3_aa: CASSLGGSNTEAFF
cdr3_nt: TGTGCCAGCAGCTTGGGCGGATCGAACACTGAAGCTTTCTTT
v_call: TRBV7-9
d_call: -
j_call: TRBJ1-1
clone_size: -

cdr3_aa: CASSPQGGSTYNEQFF
cdr3_nt: TGCGCCAGCAGCCCCCAGGGAGGGAGCACCTACAATGAGCAGTTCTTC
v_call: TRBV4-3
d_call: TRBD2
j_call: TRBJ2-1
clone_size: -

cdr3_aa: CASSSGWGTVTTNEKLFF
cdr3_nt: TGCGCCAGCAGCTCCGGGTGGGGGACAGTCACAACTAATGAAAAACTGTTTTTT
v_call: TRBV5-1
d_call: TRBD1
j_call: TRBJ1-4
clone_size: -

cdr3_aa: CASSLTQGAPYGYTF
cdr3_nt: TGCGCCAGCAGCCTTACGCAGGGGGCCCCCTATGGCTACACCTTC
v_call: TRBV4-1
d_call: TRBD1
j_call: TRBJ1-2
clone_size: -

cdr3_aa: CASSLVQVAGELFF
cdr3_nt: TGCGCCAGCAGCTTGGTGCAGGTCGCCGGGGAGCTGTTTTTT
v_call: TRBV5-1
d_call: -
j_call: TRBJ2-2
clone_size: -

cdr3_aa: CASSQDPSRGQPQHF
cdr3_nt: TGCGCCAGCAGCCAGGATCCCTCACGGGGTCAGCCCCAGCATTTT
v_call: TRBV4-1
d_call: -
j_call: TRBJ1-5
clone_size: -

cdr3_aa: CASSVATEGRDTEAFF
cdr3_nt: TGTGCCAGCAGCGTAGCTACCGAGGGCCGTGACACTGAAGCTTTCTTT
v_call: TRBV9
d_call: -
j_call: TRBJ1-1
clone_size: -

cdr3_aa: CASSPRLGGTDTQYF
cdr3_nt: TGTGCCAGCAGCCCAAGACTAGGTGGGACAGATACGCAGTATTTT
v_call: TRBV7-6
d_call: -
j_call: TRBJ2-3
clone_size: -

cdr3_aa: CASSLGTGQNIQYF
cdr3_nt: TGCGCCAGCAGCCTAGGGACAGGACAAAACATTCAGTACTTC
v_call: TRBV4-1
d_call: TRBD1
j_call: TRBJ2-4
clone_size: -

cdr3_aa: CAWSVGQNTEAFF
cdr3_nt: TGTGCCTGGAGTGTGGGACAGAACACTGAAGCTTTCTTT
v_call: TRBV30
d_call: -
j_call: TRBJ1-1
clone_size: -

cdr3_aa: CASSLRQVRDTEAFF
cdr3_nt: TGTGCCAGCAGCTTGAGACAGGTACGGGACACTGAAGCTTTCTTT
v_call: TRBV5-4
d_call: -
j_call: TRBJ1-1
clone_size: -

cdr3_aa: CASTLRADDTRQPQHF
cdr3_nt: TGTGCCAGCACCCTTAGGGCGGACGATACAAGACAGCCCCAGCATTTT
v_call: TRBV27
d_call: -
j_call: TRBJ1-5
clone_size: many

cdr3_aa: CASRLRSASEQFF
cdr3_nt: TGTGCCAGCCGCCTGAGGTCAGCCAGTGAGCAGTTCTTC
v_call: TRBV11-3
d_call: -
j_call: TRBJ2-1
clone_size: -

cdr3_aa: CASSYYPGHLADEQYF
cdr3_nt: TGTGCCAGCAGTTACTACCCGGGACACCTAGCCGACGAGCAGTACTTC
v_call: TRBV6-2/TRBV6-3
d_call: -
j_call: TRBJ2-7
clone_size: -

cdr3_aa: CASTQGHSGNTIYF
cdr3_nt: TGTGCCAGTACCCAGGGACACTCTGGAAACACCATATATTTT
v_call: TRBV19
d_call: -
j_call: TRBJ1-3
clone_size: -

cdr3_aa: CASSEWGGHEQYF
cdr3_nt: TGTGCCAGCAGTGAATGGGGTGGACACGAGCAGTACTTC
v_call: TRBV2
d_call: -
j_call: TRBJ2-7
clone_size: once

cdr3_aa: CASRLSRDRVEQYF
cdr3_nt: TGTGCCAGCAGACTCTCCCGGGACAGGGTCGAGCAGTACTTC
v_call: TRBV6-5
d_call: TRBD1
j_call: TRBJ2-7
clone_size: -

cdr3_aa: CASSSGQGKLFF
cdr3_nt: TGTGCCAGCAGTTCAGGGCAAGGGAAGCTGTTTTTT
v_call: TRBV6-2/TRBV6-3
d_call: -
j_call: TRBJ2-2
clone_size: -

cdr3_aa: CASLGQGSQPQHF
cdr3_nt: TGTGCCAGCCTTGGGCAGGGCAGTCAGCCCCAGCATTTT
v_call: TRBV6-5
d_call: -
j_call: TRBJ1-5
clone_size: once

cdr3_aa: CASSPRVFRNQPQHF
cdr3_nt: TGTGCCAGCAGTCCCAGGGTGTTTCGCAATCAGCCCCAGCATTTT
v_call: TRBV6-2/TRBV6-3
d_call: -
j_call: TRBJ1-5
clone_size: few

cdr3_aa: CASSSLYVYEQYF
cdr3_nt: TGTGCCAGCAGCTCCCTTTACGTCTACGAGCAGTACTTC
v_call: TRBV7-8
d_call: -
j_call: TRBJ2-7
clone_size: -

cdr3_aa: CASSYSRAVNSPLHF
cdr3_nt: TGTGCCAGCAGTTACTCGAGGGCAGTAAATTCACCCCTCCACTTT
v_call: TRBV6-5
d_call: -
j_call: TRBJ1-6
clone_size: -

cdr3_aa: CASSLAGTRTDTQYF
cdr3_nt: TGTGCCAGCAGTTTGGCCGGGACTCGAACAGATACGCAGTATTTT
v_call: TRBV7-2
d_call: -
j_call: TRBJ2-3
clone_size: -

cdr3_aa: CASSLTRKGTEQYF
cdr3_nt: TGTGCCAGCAGTTTAACCCGCAAGGGAACGGAGCAGTACTTC
v_call: TRBV28
d_call: -
j_call: TRBJ2-7
clone_size: few

cdr3_aa: CAWGPAVSSTDTQYF
cdr3_nt: TGTGCCTGGGGGCCGGCGGTTTCTAGCACAGATACGCAGTATTTT
v_call: TRBV30
d_call: -
j_call: TRBJ2-3
clone_size: -

cdr3_aa: CASSPGEYGYTF
cdr3_nt: TGTGCCAGCAGCCCCGGGGAATATGGCTACACCTTC
v_call: TRBV28
d_call: -
j_call: TRBJ1-2
clone_size: -

cdr3_aa: CASSYSGGTIGDTQYF
cdr3_nt: TGTGCCAGCAGTTACTCTGGGGGTACCATTGGCGATACGCAGTATTTT
v_call: TRBV6-2/TRBV6-3
d_call: -
j_call: TRBJ2-3
clone_size: once

cdr3_aa: CASSAGSNQPQHF
cdr3_nt: TGCGCCAGCAGTGCGGGGAGCAATCAGCCCCAGCATTTT
v_call: TRBV10-2
d_call: -
j_call: TRBJ1-5
clone_size: -

cdr3_aa: CASGPEYGYTF
cdr3_nt: TGTGCCAGCGGGCCAGAGTACGGCTACACCTTC
v_call: TRBV28
d_call: -
j_call: TRBJ1-2
clone_size: -

cdr3_aa: CASSSGGNTEAFF
cdr3_nt: TGTGCCAGCAGCTCCGGCGGGAACACTGAAGCTTTCTTT
v_call: TRBV12-3/TRBV12-4
d_call: -
j_call: TRBJ1-1
clone_size: -

cdr3_aa: CASTESSYEQYF
cdr3_nt: TGTGCCAGCACGGAGAGCTCCTACGAGCAGTACTTC
v_call: TRBV6-5
d_call: -
j_call: TRBJ2-7
clone_size: -

cdr3_aa: CSANRENSGNTIYF
cdr3_nt: TGCAGCGCCAACAGGGAGAACTCTGGAAACACCATATATTTT
v_call: TRBV29-1
d_call: -
j_call: TRBJ1-3
clone_size: -

cdr3_aa: CASSPSVGRDTEAFF
cdr3_nt: TGTGCCAGCAGCCCGAGTGTAGGGAGGGACACTGAAGCTTTCTTT
v_call: TRBV5-4
d_call: -
j_call: TRBJ1-1
clone_size: -

cdr3_aa: CASRDHPGFTEAFF
cdr3_nt: TGTGCCAGCAGAGATCATCCGGGGTTCACTGAAGCTTTCTTT
v_call: TRBV7-9
d_call: -
j_call: TRBJ1-1
clone_size: -

cdr3_aa: CASSPLDGQSQRNTIYF
cdr3_nt: TGTGCCAGCAGCCCCCTCGACGGACAGTCCCAGAGGAACACCATATATTTT
v_call: TRBV7-9
d_call: -
j_call: TRBJ1-3
clone_size: -

cdr3_aa: CASSDPTGREGNYGYTF
cdr3_nt: TGTGCCAGCAGCGACCCCACGGGCAGGGAAGGAAACTATGGCTACACCTTC
v_call: TRBV9
d_call: -
j_call: TRBJ1-2
clone_size: -

cdr3_aa: CASSLGLMETQYF
cdr3_nt: TGTGCCAGCAGCTTAGGTCTGATGGAGACCCAGTACTTC
v_call: TRBV11-3
d_call: -
j_call: TRBJ2-5
clone_size: -

cdr3_aa: CASSLGQVSRNQPQHF
cdr3_nt: TGTGCCAGCAGCTTGGGACAGGTCTCGCGCAATCAGCCCCAGCATTTT
v_call: TRBV5-6
d_call: -
j_call: TRBJ1-5
clone_size: -

cdr3_aa: CASSPNSDRENSPLHF
cdr3_nt: TGTGCCAGCAGCCCGAACTCGGACAGGGAAAATTCACCCCTCCACTTT
v_call: TRBV7-2
d_call: TRBD1
j_call: TRBJ1-6
clone_size: -

cdr3_aa: CASSPTAGDGYTF
cdr3_nt: TGTGCCAGTAGTCCGACCGCGGGGGATGGCTACACCTTC
v_call: TRBV19
d_call: -
j_call: TRBJ1-2
clone_size: -

cdr3_aa: CASSLGWTDTQYF
cdr3_nt: TGTGCCAGCAGCTTGGGATGGACAGATACGCAGTATTTT
v_call: TRBV5-5
d_call: -
j_call: TRBJ2-3
clone_size: -

cdr3_aa: CASSEEGTPNEQFF
cdr3_nt: TGTGCCAGCAGTGAAGAAGGCACTCCCAATGAGCAGTTCTTC
v_call: TRBV6-1
d_call: -
j_call: TRBJ2-1
clone_size: -

cdr3_aa: CASSDWDVNEKLFF
cdr3_nt: TGTGCCAGCAGTGATTGGGACGTAAATGAAAAACTGTTTTTT
v_call: TRBV6-1
d_call: -
j_call: TRBJ1-4
clone_size: -

cdr3_aa: CASSQANRGSSGANVLTF
cdr3_nt: TGCGCCAGCAGCCAAGCTAACAGGGGAAGCTCTGGGGCCAACGTCCTGACTTTC
v_call: TRBV4-3
d_call: TRBD1
j_call: TRBJ2-6
clone_size: -